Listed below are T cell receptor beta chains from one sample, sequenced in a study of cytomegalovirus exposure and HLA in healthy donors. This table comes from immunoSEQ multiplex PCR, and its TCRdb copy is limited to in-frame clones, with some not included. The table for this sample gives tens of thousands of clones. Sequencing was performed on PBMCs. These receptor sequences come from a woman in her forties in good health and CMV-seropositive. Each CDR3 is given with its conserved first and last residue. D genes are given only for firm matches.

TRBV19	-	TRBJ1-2	CASSPYEYRVNGYTF	TGTGCCAGTAGTCCTTACGAATACAGGGTGAATGGCTACACCTTC
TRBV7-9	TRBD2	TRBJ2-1	CASSLRRLAGLPNEQFF	TGTGCCAGCAGTTTAAGGCGGCTAGCGGGGCTCCCCAATGAGCAGTTCTTC
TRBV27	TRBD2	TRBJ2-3	CASSSELARVTDTQYF	TGTGCCAGCAGTTCCGAACTAGCGCGGGTCACAGATACGCAGTATTTT
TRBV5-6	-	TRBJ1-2	CASSRDQGLGGYTF	TGTGCCAGCAGCAGGGACCAGGGGTTAGGTGGCTACACCTTC
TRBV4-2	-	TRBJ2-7	CASSQDKGIQREQYF	TGTGCCAGCAGCCAAGATAAGGGGATTCAGCGTGAGCAGTACTTC
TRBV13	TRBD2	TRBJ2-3	CASSSRTSGRSQRTDTQYF	TGTGCCAGCAGCTCCCGGACTAGCGGGAGGTCCCAACGCACAGATACGCAGTATTTT
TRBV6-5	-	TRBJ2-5	CASSRAPGETQYF	TGTGCCAGCAGTAGAGCTCCAGGGGAGACCCAGTACTTC
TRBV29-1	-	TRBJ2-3	CSVDQSTDTQYF	TGCAGCGTTGACCAGAGCACAGATACGCAGTATTTT
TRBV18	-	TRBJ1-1	CASSPRTDPTEAFF	TGTGCCAGCTCACCCCGGACAGACCCTACTGAAGCTTTCTTT
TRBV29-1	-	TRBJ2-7	CSVGTSSYEQYF	TGCAGCGTTGGAACTAGCTCCTACGAGCAGTACTTC
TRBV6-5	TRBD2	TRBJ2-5	CASSFRLAGGPETQYF	TGTGCCAGCAGTTTCCGACTAGCGGGAGGGCCGGAGACCCAGTACTTC
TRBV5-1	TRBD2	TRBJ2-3	CASSPRSGAGGDTQYF	TGCGCCAGCAGCCCACGTAGCGGGGCGGGAGGAGATACGCAGTATTTT
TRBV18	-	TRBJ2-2	CASRRSADLNTGELFF	TGTGCCAGCCGCCGTTCGGCGGACTTGAACACCGGGGAGCTGTTTTTT
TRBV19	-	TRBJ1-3	CASSRLENTIYF	TGTGCCAGTTCGCGTTTAGAAAACACCATATATTTT
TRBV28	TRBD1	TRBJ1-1	CASSKTGGNTEAFF	TGTGCCAGCAGCAAGACAGGGGGCAACACTGAAGCTTTCTTT
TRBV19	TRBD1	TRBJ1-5	CASSSSTGPQRPQHF	TGTGCCAGTAGTTCCTCGACAGGGCCCCAGAGACCCCAGCATTTT
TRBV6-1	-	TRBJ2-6	CASSEAEGGTGANVLTF	TGTGCCAGCAGTGAAGCGGAGGGGGGGACTGGGGCCAACGTCCTGACTTTC
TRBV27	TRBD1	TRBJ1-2	CASSPKQGALRGYTF	TGTGCCAGCAGTCCGAAACAGGGGGCTTTAAGGGGCTACACCTTC
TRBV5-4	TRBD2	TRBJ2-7	CASSLPSGGRYEQYF	TGTGCCAGCAGCTTACCTAGCGGGGGCCGCTACGAGCAGTACTTC
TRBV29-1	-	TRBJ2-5	CSVDNQETQYF	TGCAGCGTGGACAACCAAGAGACCCAGTACTTC
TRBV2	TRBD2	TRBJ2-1	CASGGTSGNNEQFF	TGTGCCAGCGGGGGGACTAGCGGAAACAATGAGCAGTTCTTC
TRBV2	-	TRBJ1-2	CASSRTPTNYGYTF	TGTGCCAGCAGTAGGACACCTACTAACTATGGCTACACCTTC
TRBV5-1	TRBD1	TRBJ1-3	CASRIGQDSGNTIYF	TGCGCCAGCAGAATAGGACAGGACTCTGGAAACACCATATATTTT
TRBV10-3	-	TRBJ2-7	CAISESVVVQYF	TGTGCCATCAGTGAGTCGGTAGTCGTGCAGTACTTC
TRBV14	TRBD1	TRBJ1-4	CASSQFNRGRGGSTNEKLFF	TGTGCCAGCAGCCAATTTAACAGGGGGCGCGGAGGATCAACTAATGAAAAACTGTTTTTT
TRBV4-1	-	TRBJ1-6	CASSQNDPGYSGQPSPLHF	TGCGCCAGCAGCCAAAATGACCCGGGGTATAGTGGCCAGCCTTCACCCCTCCACTTT
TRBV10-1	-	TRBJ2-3	CASSGGTSTDTQYF	TGCGCCAGCAGCGGCGGGACTAGCACAGATACGCAGTATTTT
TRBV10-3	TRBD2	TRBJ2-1	CAITGTSGINEQFF	TGTGCCATCACTGGGACTAGCGGGATTAATGAGCAGTTCTTC
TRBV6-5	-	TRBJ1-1	CASSFSQTNTEAFF	TGTGCCAGCAGTTTTTCACAGACGAACACTGAAGCTTTCTTT
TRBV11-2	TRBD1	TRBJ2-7	CASSSPGQGEQYF	TGTGCCAGCAGCTCCCCGGGACAGGGCGAGCAGTACTTC
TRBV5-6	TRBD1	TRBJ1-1	CASSWERGTGRRYTEAFF	TGTGCCAGCAGCTGGGAACGTGGGACAGGGCGACGCTACACTGAAGCTTTCTTT
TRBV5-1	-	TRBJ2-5	CASSPGQRQETQYF	TGCGCCAGCAGCCCCGGACAACGGCAAGAGACCCAGTACTTC
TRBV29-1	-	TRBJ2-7	CSVVGDIGYEQYF	TGCAGCGTTGTAGGGGACATTGGCTACGAGCAGTACTTC
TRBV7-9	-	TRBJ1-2	CASSFAGGGGKDGYTF	TGTGCCAGCAGCTTTGCCGGGGGGGGTGGAAAGGATGGCTACACCTTC
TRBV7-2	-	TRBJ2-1	CASSFGGASNEQFF	TGTGCCAGCAGCTTTGGAGGAGCATCCAATGAGCAGTTCTTC
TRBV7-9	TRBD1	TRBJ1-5	CASSLTGDQPQHF	TGTGCCAGCAGCTTAACAGGGGATCAGCCCCAGCATTTT
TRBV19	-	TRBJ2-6	CASSANGAGANVLTF	TGTGCCAGTAGTGCGAACGGAGCTGGGGCCAACGTCCTGACTTTC
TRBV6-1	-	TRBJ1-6	CASSEQTASPLHF	TGTGCCAGCAGTGAGCAGACAGCTTCACCCCTCCACTTT
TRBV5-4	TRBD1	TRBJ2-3	CASSSGTGRATDTQYF	TGTGCCAGCAGCTCCGGGACAGGGAGGGCGACAGATACGCAGTATTTT
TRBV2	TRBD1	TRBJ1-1	CARGRDRALMNTEAFF	TGTGCCAGGGGCCGAGACAGGGCGCTCATGAACACTGAAGCTTTCTTT
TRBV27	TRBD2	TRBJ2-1	CASSLYLAGSSYNEQFF	TGTGCCAGCAGTTTATATCTAGCGGGGAGCTCCTACAATGAGCAGTTCTTC
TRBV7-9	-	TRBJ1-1	CASSSLTGNTEAFF	TGTGCCAGCAGCTCTTTGACAGGAAACACTGAAGCTTTCTTT
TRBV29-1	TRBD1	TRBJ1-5	CSVGQGGNQPQHF	TGCAGCGTCGGACAGGGCGGCAATCAGCCCCAGCATTTT
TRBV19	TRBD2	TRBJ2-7	CASSISSGSANEQYF	TGTGCCAGTAGTATTTCCAGCGGGAGTGCCAACGAGCAGTACTTC
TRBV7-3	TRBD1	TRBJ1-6	CASSRTGVGDNSPLHF	TGTGCCAGCAGCCGGACAGGGGTCGGGGATAATTCACCCCTCCACTTT
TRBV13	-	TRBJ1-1	CASSSNEGGDDTEAFF	TGTGCCAGCAGCTCCAATGAGGGAGGGGATGACACTGAAGCTTTCTTT
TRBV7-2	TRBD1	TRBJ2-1	CASSSSDRAYNEQFF	TGTGCCAGCAGCTCCAGCGACAGGGCCTACAATGAGCAGTTCTTC
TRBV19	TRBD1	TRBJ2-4	CASSPSTGAGNIQYF	TGTGCCAGTAGTCCCTCTACAGGGGCCGGGAACATTCAGTACTTC
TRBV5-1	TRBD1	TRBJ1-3	CASSRQGDPGNTIYF	TGCGCCAGCAGCCGACAGGGCGATCCTGGAAACACCATATATTTT
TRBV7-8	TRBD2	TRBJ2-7	CASSRLAGAYEQYF	TGTGCCAGCAGCCGACTAGCGGGAGCCTACGAGCAGTACTTC
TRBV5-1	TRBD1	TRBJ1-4	CASSIPQGMDEKLFF	TGCGCCAGCAGCATACCACAGGGGATGGATGAAAAACTGTTTTTT
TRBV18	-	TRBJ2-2	CASSLDTGELFF	TGTGCCAGCTCACTCGACACCGGGGAGCTGTTTTTT
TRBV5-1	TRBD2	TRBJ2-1	CASSWGLAGALYNEQFF	TGCGCCAGCAGCTGGGGACTAGCGGGAGCACTTTACAATGAGCAGTTCTTC
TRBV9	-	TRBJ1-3	CASSVGILGSYSGNTIYF	TGTGCCAGCAGCGTAGGGATTCTAGGCAGTTACTCTGGAAACACCATATATTTT
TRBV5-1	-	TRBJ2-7	CASSSALVSHEQYF	TGCGCCAGCAGCTCCGCGCTAGTGAGCCACGAGCAGTACTTC
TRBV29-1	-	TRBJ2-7	CSVDTGKTYEQYF	TGCAGCGTTGACACAGGGAAGACCTACGAGCAGTACTTC
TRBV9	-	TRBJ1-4	CASKKLFF	TGTGCCTCCAAAAAACTGTTTTTT
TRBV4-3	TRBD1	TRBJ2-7	CASSRRTGGYEQYF	TGCGCCAGCAGTAGGCGGACAGGGGGCTACGAGCAGTACTTC
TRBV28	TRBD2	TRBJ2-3	CASSLGTNTDTQYF	TGTGCCAGCAGTTTAGGGACTAACACAGATACGCAGTATTTT
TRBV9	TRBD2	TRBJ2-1	CASSESGSGNNEQFF	TGTGCCAGCAGCGAGAGCGGGAGCGGTAACAATGAGCAGTTCTTC